The TCR beta chain under discussion was sequenced for a study of cytomegalovirus exposure and HLA in healthy donors. Study-level findings and limits: Reports showed the classifier diagnosing cytomegalovirus status with high specificity and sensitivity.

The PCR made use of 60 Vbeta and 13 Jbeta primers. Profiled with immunoSEQ multiplex PCR; TCRdb holds only in-frame clones, not every one. This table holds roughly 100,000 clones, approximately 76% found once. CDR1 is SQVTM, CDR2 ANQGSEA, per germline. V was pared by 8 bases and J by 3 bases, with 21 bases between. The CDR3 length is 15 residues. A note on this clone: Its matching antigen is unknown.

This TCR came from a middle-aged man in good health and CMV-seropositive. Sequences were obtained from PBMCs. V is TRBV29-1 and J is TRBJ2-3; D might be TRBD2 (6 bases). The CDR3 region has the DNA TGCAGCCACTTCGACCAGGCGGAGGGGACAGATACGCAGTATTTT. It encodes CSHFDQAEGTDTQYF.